The next 2 T cell receptor beta chains were all read from a single sample in a study of cytomegalovirus exposure and HLA in healthy donors. 13 Jbeta primers and 60 Vbeta primers were used for the PCR. TCRdb keeps only in-frame clones here, not all; method: immunoSEQ multiplex PCR. The table shows some 87,000 clones, with 78% occurring only once. Sequenced sample: PBMCs. These receptor sequences come from a man in his late teens or twenties in good health and CMV-seropositive.

The V call is TRBV15, the J call TRBJ2-7; the D gene is possibly TRBD2 (5 bases). The CDR3 sequence is 14 residues long. Germline values: CDR1 LNHNV, CDR2 YYDKDF (reference sequence). The ends were cut back, 1 base at V and 4 bases at J, with 11 bases in the middle. Here the CDR3 DNA reads TGTGCCACCAGCAGAGGTTTGGGCGGGTACGAGCAGTACTTC. Translation: CATSRGLGGYEQYF.

The genes are TRBV19 and TRBJ2-2; TRBD2 matches at 8 bases. This CDR3 contains 12 residues. From germline, CDR1 is LNHDA and CDR2 SQIVND (reference sequence). The CDR3 region has the DNA TGTATAACGGGAGGGCCGGGCGGGGAGCTGTTTTTT. The encoded protein is CITGGPGGELFF.